The clone carrying this T cell receptor beta chain was found once. Germline V gene sequence: CDR1 ENHRY, CDR2 SYGVKD. V dropped 7 bases and J dropped 0 bases, with 6 bases sitting between them. This CDR3 is built from 12 residues. The data derive from a study of graft-versus-host responses after intestinal transplantation. Generated by immunoSEQ multiplex PCR, the TCRdb table keeps only in-frame clones and is missing some. The data hold 15,000 to 20,000 clones, with around 90% observed a single time. The specimen was PBMCs, collected 350 to 400 days after transplant. The receptor was derived from a human patient who received an intestinal transplant, so some T cells may come from the graft donor. The chain links TRBV10-3 to TRBJ1-2; no firm D call. Here the CDR3 DNA reads TGTGCCATCAATACAGCTAACTATGGCTACACCTTC. Amino acid sequence: CAINTANYGYTF.